The next 21 T cell receptor beta chains were all read from a single sample in a study of OX40 agonist ivuxolimab in advanced cancers. Assay: immunoSEQ multiplex PCR; the TCRdb copy retains only in-frame clones and omits some. The data hold around 100,000 clones, with less than 95% observed a single time. The specimen was CD4+ or CD8+ T cells sorted from blood, collected in a trial of the OX40 agonist ivuxolimab. The source of these receptors is an adult with an advanced solid tumor such as melanoma, head and neck, liver or kidney cancer.

V is TRBV9 and J is TRBJ2-7; a weak D match, TRBD1 (6 bases). Trimming removed 2 bases at V and 7 bases at J, with 19 bases between. This CDR3 comprises 15 residues. Germline V lookup: CDR1 SGDLS, CDR2 YYNGEE. The CDR3, as DNA: TGTGCCAGCAGCGTGGGCCGGGACAAGCCAAGGGAGCAGTACTTC. It is translated as CASSVGRDKPREQYF.

This chain uses TRBV11-3 with TRBJ2-2; 7 nucleotides agree with TRBD1. V shed 4 bases, J shed 0 bases, and the junction held 5 bases outside the gene matches. CDR3 size: 16 residues. The germline V gene encodes CDR1 SGHNT and CDR2 YENEEA. CDR3 region: CASSSQGQTNTGELFF. The CDR3 coding sequence is TGTGCCAGCAGCTCCCAGGGACAGACGAACACCGGGGAGCTGTTTTTT.

This rearrangement joins TRBV9 to TRBJ2-5; the D is unclear. The V end lost 0 bases, the J end lost 1 base, and 10 bases lay between the germline ends. Germline-derived CDR1 and CDR2 are SGDLS and YYNGEE. The CDR3 extends over 15 amino acids. As DNA, the CDR3 is TGTGCCAGCAGCGTAGGTAGGCAGCCCCAAGAGACCCAGTACTTC. Residues: CASSVGRQPQETQYF.

The chain couples TRBV5-8 to TRBJ2-3, with 8 bases aligning to TRBD1. The germline V gene encodes CDR1 SGHTS and CDR2 YDEGEE. The CDR3 runs to 17 residues. Germline trimming cut 2 bases from V and 0 bases from J; bases unmatched to any gene: 8. The CDR3 loop reads CASSLVRTGRSTDTQYF. CDR3 coding DNA: TGTGCCAGCAGCTTAGTTCGGACAGGGAGAAGCACAGATACGCAGTATTTT.

The chain couples TRBV28 to TRBJ2-7; 7 bases agree with TRBD1. This CDR3 is 13 amino acids long. Trimming took 6 bases from V and 1 from J; bases not matched to a gene: 3. Per the germline V gene, CDR1 is MDHEN and CDR2 is SYDVKM. In DNA form, the CDR3 reads TGTGCCAGCAGACCGGGACAGTCCTACGAGCAGTACTTC. Encoded protein: CASRPGQSYEQYF.

The genes are TRBV6-6 and TRBJ2-7; a weak D match, TRBD2 (6 bases). The germline V gene has CDR1 MNHNY and CDR2 SVGAGI (reference sequence). The CDR3 runs to 15 residues. Trimming stripped 6 bases from V and 0 bases from J, with 15 bases between. The CDR3 DNA follows: TGTGCCAGCAGGCCCCGGGACTCACCCTCCTACGAGCAGTACTTC. Its translation: CASRPRDSPSYEQYF.

The chain joins TRBV2 to TRBJ2-1; perhaps TRBD2 as D (6 bases). V was shortened by 5 bases and J by 5 bases, with 16 bases between the two germline ends. The CDR3 extends over 15 amino acids. CDR1 and CDR2 (germline): SNHLY, FYNNEI. The CDR3 is CASSTSRRVNNEQFF. The CDR3, as DNA: TGTGCCAGCAGTACTAGCCGGAGGGTAAACAATGAGCAGTTCTTC.

J is TRBJ2-7 and V is TRBV27; 9 nucleotides align to TRBD2. Per germline, CDR1 MNHEY and CDR2 SMNVEV (reference sequence). The CDR3 sequence is 15 residues long. J lost 0 bases, V lost 6 bases, and 6 bases had no gene match. In DNA form, the CDR3 reads TGTGCCAGCAGCCGGGAGACTAGCGGCTCCTACGAGCAGTACTTC. Protein sequence: CASSRETSGSYEQYF.

The V gene is TRBV5-4, the J gene TRBJ2-2, with a weak D call TRBD1 (6 bases). CDR3 length: 15 residues. Germline assignment: CDR1 SGHNT and CDR2 YYREEE (reference sequence). V lost 4 bases to trimming and J lost 0 bases, with 10 bases between them. CDR3 DNA sequence: TGTGCCAGCAGCCCAGGGGTGGCGAACACCGGGGAGCTGTTTTTT. Amino acid sequence: CASSPGVANTGELFF.

The V gene is TRBV7-3, the J gene TRBJ1-1, with 8 bases aligning to TRBD1. The CDR3 has 13 residues. After removal of 5 bases from V and 5 bases from J, the junction contained 4 bases not matched to a gene. CDR1 SGHTA and CDR2 FQGTGA come from the germline V gene. This CDR3 reads CASSTTGGTEAFF. The CDR3 DNA is TGTGCCAGCAGCACAACAGGGGGGACTGAAGCTTTCTTT.

The chain carries TRBV7-9 and TRBJ2-7; the match to TRBD1 covers 9 bases. CDR1 is SEHNR and CDR2 is FQNEAQ in the germline V gene (reference sequence). This CDR3 has 14 residues. V trimming: 3 bases; J trimming: 5 bases; junction bases outside the gene matches: 5. The CDR3 region has the DNA TGTGCCAGCAGCTTTGGGACAGGGACCCACGAGCAGTACTTC. Amino acids: CASSFGTGTHEQYF.

This clone appeared once. The chain uses TRBV11-1 and TRBJ2-2; unclear D gene. The CDR3 length is 13 residues. CDR1 and CDR2 (germline): SGHAT, FQDESV (reference sequence). The V end lost 0 bases, the J end lost 7 bases, and 6 bases lay between the germline ends. The chain's CDR3 is CASSLALDGELFF. CDR3 bases: TGTGCCAGCAGCTTAGCGTTGGACGGGGAGCTGTTTTTT.

The chain joins TRBV7-3 to TRBJ1-1, with unresolved D. V gave up 3 bases and J gave up 4 bases, with 15 bases separating them. CDR3 size: 15 residues. CDR1 SGHTA and CDR2 FQGTGA come from the germline V gene. The CDR3 here is CASSFRPGVGTEAFF. CDR3 coding DNA: TGTGCCAGCAGCTTCAGGCCAGGAGTGGGCACTGAAGCTTTCTTT.

V is TRBV7-9 and J is TRBJ2-3; 8 positions match TRBD2. Germline values: CDR1 SEHNR, CDR2 FQNEAQ (reference sequence). The CDR3 covers 16 residues. V dropped 0 bases and J dropped 3; count of bases not matched to a gene: 5. The CDR3 DNA follows: TGTGCCAGCAGCTTAGCACTAGCGGAGGCAACAGATACGCAGTATTTT. Translation gives CASSLALAEATDTQYF.

The chain employs TRBV28 and TRBJ2-7; perhaps TRBD1 as D (6 bases). The CDR3 is 13 residues long. Germline values: CDR1 MDHEN, CDR2 SYDVKM. Trimming took 9 bases from V and 0 from J, leaving 12 bases between them. The CDR3 region is CASRTAPSYEQYF. As DNA, the CDR3 is TGTGCCAGTCGGACAGCCCCCTCCTACGAGCAGTACTTC.

The rearrangement joins TRBV15 to TRBJ2-5; D call uncertain. Germline values: CDR1 LNHNV, CDR2 YYDKDF (reference sequence). The V and J ends lost 0 bases and 9 bases respectively, with 11 bases between them. This CDR3 contains 13 residues. The chain's CDR3 is CATSRDLRQAQYF. DNA for the CDR3: TGTGCCACCAGCAGAGATCTCAGGCAAGCCCAGTACTTC. The whole variable domain, filled in from reference TRBV15 and TRBJ2-5, reads DAMVIQNPRYQVTQFGKPVTLSCSQTLNHNVMYWYQQKSSQAPKLLFHYYDKDFNNEADTPDNFQSRRPNTSFCFLDIRSPGLGDTAMYLCATSRDLRQAQYFGPGTRLLVL.

The V call is TRBV9, the J call TRBJ2-1, with D perhaps given as TRBD1 or TRBD2 (5 bases each). With 4 bases removed from V and 5 bases from J, the gap between germline ends came to 10 bases. The CDR3 spans 13 residues. In germline, CDR1 is SGDLS, CDR2 YYNGEE. The DNA of the CDR3 is TGTGCCAGCAGCTTCCGGGGCGACAATGAGCAGTTCTTC. It encodes CASSFRGDNEQFF.

Turning to this clone: Its ends do not fully match the called genes, so a read error is possible. CDR3 sequence reads: CASSPEGETQYF. CDR3 DNA: TGTGCTAGCAGCCCGGAAGGAGAGACCCAGTACTTC. J is TRBJ2-5 and V is TRBV7-7; D ambiguous. The CDR3 runs to 12 residues. CDR1 SSHAT and CDR2 FNYEAQ come from the germline V gene (reference sequence).

The chain has TRBV4-2 and TRBJ2-7; D unresolved. The germline V gene encodes CDR1 LGHNA and CDR2 YNFKEQ. Trimming shortened V by 0 bases and J by 1 base, and 13 bases separated the two germline ends. This CDR3 comprises 16 residues. The CDR3 here is CASSQDYNDGSYEQYF. For the CDR3, the DNA is TGTGCCAGCAGCCAAGATTACAACGACGGATCCTACGAGCAGTACTTC.

The J gene is TRBJ1-1, the V gene TRBV5-1, with 11 bases fitting TRBD1. From germline, CDR1 is SGHRS and CDR2 YFSETQ. The CDR3 has 14 residues. V gave up 3 bases and J gave up 7 bases; unmatched junction bases: 5. The CDR3 sequence: CASSWDRGASEAFF. CDR3 DNA: TGCGCCAGCAGCTGGGACAGGGGGGCTAGTGAAGCTTTCTTT.

This clone was observed once. The chain has TRBV4-1 and TRBJ2-1, with a tentative D call TRBD1 (5 bases). Germline V gene data show CDR1 as MGHRA and CDR2 as YSYEKL. This CDR3 has 14 amino acids. V was pared by 2 bases and J by 2 bases, with 7 bases between. The DNA for the CDR3 is TGCGCCAGCAGCCAAAGGGGTACCTACAATGAGCAGTTCTTC. It yields the protein CASSQRGTYNEQFF.